One T cell receptor (beta chain) is described in this entry. Its cognate antigen is unknown. This sample is drawn from a study of monozygotic twins with inflammatory bowel disease. Per the germline V gene, CDR1 is SGHVS and CDR2 is FNYEAQ. The CDR3 contains 14 residues. Study-wide results and limits: Inverse Simpson values showed less TCRbeta diversity in IBD patients than in their healthy co-twins. Twins classed as concordant or discordant showed no difference in repertoire similarity, possibly from limited power. Varying immunosuppressive regimens may have increased patient repertoire variability.

Incorporation of UMIs carrying a 6-nucleotide sample barcode was performed by template switching. Using the 5' RACE reads, TCRdb records one entry per CDR3 protein without DNA. The sample holds some 170,000 distinct CDR3 sequences. V is TRBV7-6 and J is TRBJ1-6. Sequencing used blood. This receptor was taken from a human donor with ulcerative colitis or Crohn's disease, or a healthy co-twin of an affected twin (not recorded which). The CDR3 here is CASSSRSGESPLHF. Together with reference TRBV7-6 and TRBJ1-6, the CDR3 gives the full variable domain: GAGVSQSPRYKVTKRGQDVALRCDPISGHVSLYWYRQALGQGPEFLTYFNYEAQQDKSGLPNDRFSAERPEGSISTLTIQRTEQRDSAMYRCASSSRSGESPLHFGNGTRLTVT.